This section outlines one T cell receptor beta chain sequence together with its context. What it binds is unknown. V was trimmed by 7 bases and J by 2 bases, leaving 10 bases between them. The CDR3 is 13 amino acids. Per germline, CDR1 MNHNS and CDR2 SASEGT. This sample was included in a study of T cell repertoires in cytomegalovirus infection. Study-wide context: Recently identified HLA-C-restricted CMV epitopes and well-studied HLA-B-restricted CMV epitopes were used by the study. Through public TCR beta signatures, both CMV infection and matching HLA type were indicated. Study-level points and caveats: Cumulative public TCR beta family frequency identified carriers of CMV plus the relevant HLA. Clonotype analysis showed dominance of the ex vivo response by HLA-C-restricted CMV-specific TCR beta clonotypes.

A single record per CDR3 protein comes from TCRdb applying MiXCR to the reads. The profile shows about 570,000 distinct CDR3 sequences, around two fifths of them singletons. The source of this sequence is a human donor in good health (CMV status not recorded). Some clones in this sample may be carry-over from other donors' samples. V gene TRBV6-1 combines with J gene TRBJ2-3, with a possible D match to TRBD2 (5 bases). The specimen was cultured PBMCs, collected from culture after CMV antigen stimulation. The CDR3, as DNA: TGTGCCAGCACCGGACTCCTCACAGATACGCAGTATTTT. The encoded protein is CASTGLLTDTQYF.